This T cell receptor beta chain was retrieved from a study of blood T cells in healthy people across ages (dated by TCRdb to between 2014 and 2017). About the study as a whole: Template switching captured roughly one uniquely barcoded TCR beta cDNA molecule per two T cells in model experiments. To track age-related changes in TCR beta repertoire diversity, the study relied on deep sequencing normalized with unique cDNA molecular identifiers. The donors were split into four age groups: young (average around 15 years), middle-aged (more than 35), aged (about 56) and long-lived (approximately 80). For two donors (one aged 18 to 29 and one aged 80 or older), the study analyzed two additional independent replicas of 1 million unique cDNA reads from the same blood draw. Paper-wide results and their limitations: Since profiling was done on bulk unsorted PBMCs, naive and antigen-experienced compartments could not be conclusively compared. Estimates of total diversity based on one million sequenced T cells were regarded as lower bounds and as underestimates. As age increased, observed TCR beta diversity per million T cells dropped in a roughly linear way, and a significant reduction was already evident by age 40. The percentage of naive T cells measured by flow cytometry correlated strongly with observed TCR beta diversity. Compared with the aged group, more naive CD4+ T cells, fewer expanded clones and increased TCR diversity were shown by the long-lived group, suggesting age selection. The CMV infection status of donors was not known, potentially confounding age-related changes in expanded clonotypes.

A remark on this clonotype: Which antigen it targets is not known. There are no base qualities to consult, and no much larger clone falls within one base.

The roughly 39 donors, aged about 6 to 95 years, were systemically healthy Caucasian individuals from Russia. Around 9.9 milliliters of peripheral blood were collected from each donor into EDTA-treated Vacutainer tubes. Ficoll-Paque density-gradient centrifugation was used to isolate PBMCs, with at least 6.5 million per sample. Trizol reagent was used to extract total RNA from PBMCs, with at least 5 micrograms per sample. For every donor, flow cytometry on a PBMC aliquot measured the percentage of naive CD45RAhigh/CD27high T cells. There are 14 amino acids in the CDR3, from cysteine to phenylalanine inclusive. This entry keeps only the CDR3 DNA: 42 bases, framed from base 1. CDR1 and CDR2 were assigned from the germline V gene (reference sequence) as SEHNR and FQNEAQ. V loses 4 bases at its end and J loses 6 bases; junction bases beyond the gene matches: 4. Library prep was done by 5' RACE. Sequencer: Illumina HiSeq 2500. The second PCR ran for about 7 to 11 cycles and used a J-beta primer mix along with a sample-barcoded 5' primer. A template-switch 5' adaptor carrying 12 random nucleotides introduced a unique molecular identifier onto each TCR beta cDNA molecule. Each sample yielded at least 2.5 million CDR3-containing paired-end reads. All of the RNA was converted into first-strand cDNA using the Mint cDNA synthesis kit, with a TRBC-specific oligonucleotide serving as the primer. After uracil-DNA glycosylase treatment, a first 18-cycle PCR used universal primers M1SS and BC2_uni_R on all cDNA. For the original study's pipeline: Each sample was normalized by randomly selecting 1 million high-quality reads, each carrying a distinct molecular identifier. Instead of being binned into consensus sequences, reads that shared molecular identifiers were thrown out. CDR3 identification, clonotype clustering and error correction used MiTCR with a Q25 quality threshold and the strictest error-elimination algorithm. A nonparametric unseen species model using Euler transformation provided a lower-bound estimate of total TCR beta diversity. In TCRdb, the public reads were trimmed at Q25 with fastp and aligned with MiXCR, with productive beta chains retained. Merged by CDR3 protein, the rows form single entries marked with the most common genes and DNA. The V and J calls and clone size come from TCRdb's table, not from the authors' own analysis. The sample data list fewer than 600,000 distinct CDR3 sequences, and about 29% of these were observed just once. The ten biggest clones cover 3.6% of the sample.

The same sample was also used in a study of T cells of mothers and their children. As noted in the second study: The donors were nine systemically healthy Caucasian individuals, made up of three mothers and their six children. cDNA synthesis used all of the extracted RNA, with 1.5 ug of RNA in each 15 ul reaction. In the second PCR, the M1S primer introduced both the sample barcodes and 2-4 random nucleotides. Over 9 million TCR beta CDR3 reads came from each mother, compared with 3.3 million or so reads from each child. Thymic selection similarly shapes TCR recombination output in related and unrelated pairs, with minor effect from inherited differences. Normalized repertoire overlap was always found to be slightly, but never significantly, higher in related mother-child pairs than in unrelated mother-child pairs. Persistent microchimeric T cell clones were not detected, at a sensitivity of around 95 clones per million clonotypes. Deep NGS was used in the study to compare the TCR beta repertoires of mothers and children and to look for features that separate related mother-child pairs from unrelated individuals. Mothers averaged roughly 36 +/- 4 years of age and children averaged about 10 +/- 4 years. After adapter ligation with NEBNext reagents, the libraries were sequenced on Illumina HiSeq 2000 with 100+100 nt paired-end reads. To prevent cross-contamination, the mother and child libraries were prepared one month apart and sequenced in separate runs. For each donor, between about 500,000 and 2,200,000 distinct TCR beta clonotypes were identified. Naive TCR beta clonotypes were estimated from low-frequency clonotypes matched to each donor's FACS-determined naive share, without sorting.

This receptor was taken from a boy between 2 and 10 years old in good health. Sequenced: blood. The V gene is TRBV7-9 and the J gene is TRBJ1-5, and 9 bases in between align with TRBD1. The CDR3 corresponds to CASSWTGDGQPQHF. The nucleotide sequence is given as TGTGCCAGCAGCTGGACAGGGGACGGTCAGCCCCAGCATTTT.